Shown below are 6 T cell receptor beta chains from a single sample sequenced in a study of blood T cell repertoires in COVID-19. Assay used: immunoSEQ multiplex PCR; TCRdb lists only in-frame clones, some missing. The table has about 120,000 clones, 87% seen once. What was sequenced was peripheral blood. All receptors come from a woman between 50 and 59 years old with acute or convalescent COVID-19.

V and J are TRBV19 and TRBJ1-4, with a weak D call TRBD1 (5 bases). Germline V gene sequence: CDR1 LNHDA, CDR2 SQIVND (reference sequence). CDR3 size: 13 residues. V was clipped by 6 bases and J by 2 bases, with 7 bases between them. The CDR3 bases are TGTGCCAGTAGAAGACAGACTAATGAAAAACTGTTTTTT. This codes for CASRRQTNEKLFF.

V and J are TRBV21-1 and TRBJ2-5; TRBD2, as called in the table, went unchecked against the DNA. TRBV21-1 is reported as a pseudogene. This CDR3 region has 17 residues. CDR3 coding DNA: TGTGCCAGCAGTCCTCCACGGACTAGCGGCGTCCAAGAGACCCAGTACTTC. Amino acid sequence: CASSPPRTSGVQETQYF.

The CDR3 protein is CASRGADRHQPQHF. The CDR3 bases are TGTGCCAGCCGTGGAGCCGATCGGCATCAGCCCCAGCATTTT. This chain joins TRBV27 and TRBJ1-5; no firm D call. Germline loops: CDR1 MNHEY, CDR2 SMNVEV (reference sequence). With 8 bases removed from V and 5 bases from J, the gap between germline ends came to 16 bases. This CDR3 comprises 14 residues.

The chain combines TRBV6-1 with TRBJ1-5; the D is unclear. The ends were cut back, 2 bases at V and 2 bases at J, with 7 bases in the middle. From germline, CDR1 is MNHNS and CDR2 SASEGT. The CDR3 contains 14 residues. CDR3 in DNA: TGTGCCAGCAGTGAATACGGGGGCAATCAGCCCCAGCATTTT. Amino acids: CASSEYGGNQPQHF.

The chain is built from TRBV3-1 (or the pseudogene TRBV3-2) and TRBJ1-1; 7 nucleotides agree with TRBD1. CDR3 size: 12 residues. The V segment lost 0 bases and the J segment 11 bases; nucleotides outside the gene matches: 3. Germline loops: CDR1 LGHDT, CDR2 YNNKEL (reference sequence). The CDR3 here is CASSQEVGGAFF. CDR3 sequence (DNA): TGTGCCAGCAGCCAAGAGGTAGGGGGCGCTTTCTTT.

This clone was found a few times. V gene TRBV28 combines with J gene TRBJ2-7; TRBD1 aligns across 11 bases. Germline CDR1 reads MDHEN; CDR2 reads SYDVKM. CDR3 size: 14 residues. The trim removed 7 bases at V and 3 bases at J, leaving 5 bases unmatched. In nucleotides, the CDR3 is TGTGCCAGCACCCCGGGACAGGGGGACTACGAGCAGTACTTC. Its translation is CASTPGQGDYEQYF.